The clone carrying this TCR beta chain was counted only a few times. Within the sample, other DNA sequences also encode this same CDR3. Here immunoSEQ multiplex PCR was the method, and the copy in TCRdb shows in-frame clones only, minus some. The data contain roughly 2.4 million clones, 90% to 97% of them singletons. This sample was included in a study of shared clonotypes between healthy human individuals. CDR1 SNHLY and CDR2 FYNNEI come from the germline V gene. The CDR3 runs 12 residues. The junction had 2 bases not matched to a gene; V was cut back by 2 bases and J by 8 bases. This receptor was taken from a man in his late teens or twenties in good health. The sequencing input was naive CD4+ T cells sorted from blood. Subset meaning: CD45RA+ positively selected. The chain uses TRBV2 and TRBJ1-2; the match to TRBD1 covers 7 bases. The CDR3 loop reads CASSEQGEGYTF. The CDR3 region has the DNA TGTGCCAGCAGTGAACAGGGGGAGGGCTACACCTTC.